These T cell receptor beta chains were read from a single sample in a study of blood T cell repertoires in COVID-19. Profiled with immunoSEQ multiplex PCR; TCRdb holds only in-frame clones, not every one. The table lists roughly 92,000 clones, approximately 89% of them singletons. Sequenced: peripheral blood. All receptors derive from a human donor with acute or convalescent COVID-19. The donor label of this sample is uncertain. Both conserved end residues are part of each CDR3. D genes are given only for firm matches. Where a row states a size, it is once, few, many or the class of an expanded clone; other rows omit it.

V gene	clone size	J gene	D gene	CDR3 DNA	CDR3 protein
TRBV7-2	-	TRBJ1-2	TRBD1	TGTGCCAGCAGCCCTTACAGGGGGTCTGTTGACTATGGCTACACCTTC	CASSPYRGSVDYGYTF
TRBV5-1	-	TRBJ2-2	-	TGCGCCAGCAGCCGACAGGGGAGGGGGAACACCGGGGAGCTGTTTTTT	CASSRQGRGNTGELFF
TRBV9	-	TRBJ2-1	-	TGTGCCAGCAGCGTACAGGGGATATACAATGAGCAGTTCTTC	CASSVQGIYNEQFF
TRBV5-1	-	TRBJ1-1	-	TGCGCCAGCAGCTTGGCTCCAACCAGGGTCACTGAAGCTTTCTTT	CASSLAPTRVTEAFF
TRBV7-9	once	TRBJ2-2	TRBD2	TGTGCCAGCAGCCCCACGGGCGGGGGTTTCAACGGGGAGCTGTTTTTT	CASSPTGGGFNGELFF
TRBV7-8	-	TRBJ1-6	-	TGTGCCAGCAGACTACGGACCTATAATTCACCCCTCCACTTT	CASRLRTYNSPLHF
TRBV5-1	-	TRBJ2-5	TRBD1	TGCGCCAGCAGCATGGGACAGGGAGTCGGGGAGACCCAGTACTTC	CASSMGQGVGETQYF
TRBV4-2	many	TRBJ2-7	-	TGTGCCAGCAGCCAAAGTGTGCCGCCTACCTACGAAGAGCAGTACTTC	CASSQSVPPTYEEQYF
TRBV4-2	few	TRBJ2-7	-	TGTGCCAGCAGCCAGGCCCGTGGGGGCCTCTACGAGCAGTACTTC	CASSQARGGLYEQYF
TRBV2	-	TRBJ2-5	TRBD1	TGTGCCAGCTGTCTGCAGGGGGAACAAGAGACCCAGTACTTC	CASCLQGEQETQYF
TRBV19	once	TRBJ2-1	-	TGTGCCAGTAGTATAACGACAGCGCACTACAATGAGCAGTTCTTC	CASSITTAHYNEQFF
TRBV10-1	-	TRBJ2-1	TRBD2	TGCGCCAGCAGTGAGAAGGTCGGGGGGTTCGATGAGCAGTTCTTC	CASSEKVGGFDEQFF
TRBV14	-	TRBJ1-2	-	TGTGCCAGCAGCCCGACCACAGGGATCTATGGCTACACCTTC	CASSPTTGIYGYTF